The present T cell receptor beta chain was sequenced within a study of PD-L1 blockade in urothelial cancer. Overall study context: Analyses were performed on blood at 3 weeks after treatment start (the second dose) and at 6 weeks. Among blood samples, the median T cell count was some 140,000.

Regarding time point: pretreatment peripheral blood. Per-patient samples, pretreatment and on-treatment, numbered 1 to 8. From germline, CDR1 is KGHSH and CDR2 LQKENI. This CDR3 has 14 residues. The V segment lost 6 bases and the J segment 3 bases; nucleotides outside the gene matches: 7. A spike-in of synthetic TCR analog templates was added to each PCR. Using immunoSEQ multiplex PCR, the repertoire was profiled, and TCRdb retains in-frame clones only, with some absent. The sample lists approximately 45,000 clones; approximately 85% were seen once. The genes are TRBV18 and TRBJ2-7; 8 nucleotides match TRBD1. The source was PBMCs, collected around atezolizumab (anti-PD-L1) treatment. This TCR was sampled from a man aged 50-59 years with urothelial cancer. Written as DNA, the CDR3 is TGTGCCAGCTCGCCCACAGGGGGGAACTACGAGCAGTACTTC. Amino acid sequence: CASSPTGGNYEQYF.